This TCR beta chain was sequenced during a study of CD8 T cells in ankylosing spondylitis. Quantitative 5'-RACE was performed with molecular barcodes, and it yielded the TCR beta libraries. TCRdb used MiXCR to reprocess the 5' RACE reads, holding one entry per CDR3 protein. Of approximately 540,000 distinct CDR3 sequences listed, about 13% are singletons. Findings of the study overall: Reports say disease-linked clones showed up significantly more in matched ankylosing spondylitis synovial fluid. What appeared characteristic of ankylosing spondylitis blood was a TCR beta motif of 7 or 8 highly homologous variants.

Details on this clonotype: Its antigen is still unknown.

Material: blood, either unsorted or a sorted T cell fraction (not recorded which). The sequence was obtained from a male donor with ankylosing spondylitis.

The CDR3: CSARTGSNDYNEQFF. The CDR3 DNA sequence: TGCAGTGCTCGAACAGGGTCCAACGACTACAATGAGCAGTTCTTC. The rearrangement joins TRBV20-1 to TRBJ2-1; weak D call: TRBD1 (6 bases). The germline V gene encodes CDR1 DFQATT and CDR2 SNEGSKA (reference sequence). The CDR3 loop spans 15 amino acids. Trimming took off 5 bases at V and 3 bases at J, with 17 bases between the two ends.